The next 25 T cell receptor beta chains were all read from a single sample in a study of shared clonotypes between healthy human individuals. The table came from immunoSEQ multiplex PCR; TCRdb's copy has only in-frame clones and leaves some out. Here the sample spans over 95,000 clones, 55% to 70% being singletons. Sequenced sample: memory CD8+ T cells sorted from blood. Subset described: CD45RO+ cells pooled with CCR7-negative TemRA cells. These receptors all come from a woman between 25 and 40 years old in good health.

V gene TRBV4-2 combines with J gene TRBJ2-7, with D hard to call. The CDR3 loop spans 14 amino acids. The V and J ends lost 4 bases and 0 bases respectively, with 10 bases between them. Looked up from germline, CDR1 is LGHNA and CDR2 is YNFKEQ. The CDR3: CASSRFSSSYEQYF. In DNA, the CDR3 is TGTGCCAGCAGCCGATTCTCCAGCTCCTACGAGCAGTACTTC.

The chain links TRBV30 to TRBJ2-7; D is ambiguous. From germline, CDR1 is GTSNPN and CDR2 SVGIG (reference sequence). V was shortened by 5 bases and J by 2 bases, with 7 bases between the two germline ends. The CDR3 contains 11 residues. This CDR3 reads CAWPGPYEQYF. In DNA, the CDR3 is TGTGCCTGGCCGGGCCCCTACGAGCAGTACTTC. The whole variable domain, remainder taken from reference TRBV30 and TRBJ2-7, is SQTIHQWPATLVQPVGSPLSLECTVEGTSNPNLYWYRQAAGRGLQLLFYSVGIGQISSEVPQNLSASRPQDRQFILSSKKLLLSDSGFYLCAWPGPYEQYFGPGTRLTVT.

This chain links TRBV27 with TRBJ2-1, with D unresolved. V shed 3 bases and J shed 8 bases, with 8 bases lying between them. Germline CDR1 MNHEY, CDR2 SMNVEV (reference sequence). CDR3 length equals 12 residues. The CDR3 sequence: CASSLDFDEQFF. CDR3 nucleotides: TGTGCCAGCAGTTTGGATTTCGATGAGCAGTTCTTC.

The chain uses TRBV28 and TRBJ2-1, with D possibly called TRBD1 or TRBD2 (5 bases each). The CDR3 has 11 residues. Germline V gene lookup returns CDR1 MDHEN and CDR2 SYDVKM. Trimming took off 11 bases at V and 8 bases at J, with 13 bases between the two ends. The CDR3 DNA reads TGTGCCTGCCGACGGGGCGATGAGCAGTTCTTC. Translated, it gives CACRRGDEQFF.

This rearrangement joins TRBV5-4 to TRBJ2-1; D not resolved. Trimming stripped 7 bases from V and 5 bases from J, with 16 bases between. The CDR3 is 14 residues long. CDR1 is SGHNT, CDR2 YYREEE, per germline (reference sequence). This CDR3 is CASGPGEPNNEQFF. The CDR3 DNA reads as TGTGCCAGCGGTCCCGGCGAACCGAACAATGAGCAGTTCTTC.

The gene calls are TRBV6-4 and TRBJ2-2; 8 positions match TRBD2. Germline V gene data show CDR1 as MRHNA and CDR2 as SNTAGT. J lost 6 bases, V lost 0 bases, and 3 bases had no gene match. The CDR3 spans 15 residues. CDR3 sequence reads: CASSDSERESGELFF. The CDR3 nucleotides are TGTGCCAGCAGTGACTCCGAGCGGGAGTCCGGGGAGCTGTTTTTT.

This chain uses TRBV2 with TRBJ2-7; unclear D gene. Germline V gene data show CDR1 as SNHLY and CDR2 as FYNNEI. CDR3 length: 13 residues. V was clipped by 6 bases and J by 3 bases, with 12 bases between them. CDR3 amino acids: CASRAPEIYEQYF. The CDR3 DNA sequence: TGTGCCAGCAGGGCCCCTGAGATCTACGAGCAGTACTTC.

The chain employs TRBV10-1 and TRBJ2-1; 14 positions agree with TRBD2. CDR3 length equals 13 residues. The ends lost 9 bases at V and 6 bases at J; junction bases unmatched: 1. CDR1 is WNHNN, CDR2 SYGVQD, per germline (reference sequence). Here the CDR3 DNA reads TGCGCCAGGACTAGCGGGAGGGCCAATGAGCAGTTCTTC. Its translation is CARTSGRANEQFF.

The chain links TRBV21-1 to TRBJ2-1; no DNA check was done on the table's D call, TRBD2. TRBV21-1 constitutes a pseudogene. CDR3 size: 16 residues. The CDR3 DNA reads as TGTGCCAGCAGCAATTGGCAGCGGGAGGGTTCTTATGAGCAGTTCTTC. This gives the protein CASSNWQREGSYEQFF.

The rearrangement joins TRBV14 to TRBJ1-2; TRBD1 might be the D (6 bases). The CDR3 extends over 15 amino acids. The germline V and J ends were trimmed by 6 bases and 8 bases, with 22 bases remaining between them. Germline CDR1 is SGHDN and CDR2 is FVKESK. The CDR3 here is CASRRTGTTLNGYTF. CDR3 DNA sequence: TGTGCCAGCAGACGAACCGGGACAACTCTCAACGGCTACACCTTC.

CDR3 coding DNA: TGTGCCAGCAGCTTAGTGGTTGCCGATAGATCCTACGAGCAGTACTTC. This gives the protein CASSLVVADRSYEQYF. V is TRBV7-9 and J is TRBJ2-7; no firm D call. This CDR3 comprises 16 residues. Germline assignment: CDR1 SEHNR and CDR2 FQNEAQ (reference sequence). Trimming left V 1 base short and J 1 base short, with 14 bases between.

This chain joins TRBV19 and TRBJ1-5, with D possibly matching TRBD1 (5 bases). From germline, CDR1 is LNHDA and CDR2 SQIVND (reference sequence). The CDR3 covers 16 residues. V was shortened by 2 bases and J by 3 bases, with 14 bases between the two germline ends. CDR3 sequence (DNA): TGTGCCAGTAGTATAAGGGGCCCACAGAACAATCAGCCCCAGCATTTT. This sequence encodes CASSIRGPQNNQPQHF.

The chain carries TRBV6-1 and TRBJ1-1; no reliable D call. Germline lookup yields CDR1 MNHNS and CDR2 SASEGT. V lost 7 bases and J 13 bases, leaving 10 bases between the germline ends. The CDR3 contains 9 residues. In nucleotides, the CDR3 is TGTGCCAGCAACACAAGGGATTTCTTT. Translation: CASNTRDFF.

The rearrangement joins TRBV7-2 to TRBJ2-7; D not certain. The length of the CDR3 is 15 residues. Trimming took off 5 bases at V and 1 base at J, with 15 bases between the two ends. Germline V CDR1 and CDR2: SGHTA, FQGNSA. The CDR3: CASSILPWGSYEQYF. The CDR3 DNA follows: TGTGCCAGCAGCATACTACCCTGGGGATCCTACGAGCAGTACTTC.

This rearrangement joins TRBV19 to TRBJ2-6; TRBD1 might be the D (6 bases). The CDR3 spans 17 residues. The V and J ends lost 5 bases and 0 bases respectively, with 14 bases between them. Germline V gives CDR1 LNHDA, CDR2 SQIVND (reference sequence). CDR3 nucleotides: TGTGCCAGTAGTCTCCCAGAGACAGGCTCTGGGGCCAACGTCCTGACTTTC. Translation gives CASSLPETGSGANVLTF.

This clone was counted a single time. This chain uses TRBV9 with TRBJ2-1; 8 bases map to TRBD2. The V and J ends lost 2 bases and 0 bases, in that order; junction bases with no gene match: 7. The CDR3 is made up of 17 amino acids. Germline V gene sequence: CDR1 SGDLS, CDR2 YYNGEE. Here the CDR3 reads CASSVNSGTYSYNEQFF. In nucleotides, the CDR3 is TGTGCCAGCAGCGTCAATAGCGGGACCTACTCCTACAATGAGCAGTTCTTC.

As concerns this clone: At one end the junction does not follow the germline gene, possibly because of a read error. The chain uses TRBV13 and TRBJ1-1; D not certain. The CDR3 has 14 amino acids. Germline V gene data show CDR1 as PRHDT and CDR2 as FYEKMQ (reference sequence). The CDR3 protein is CASSLDGENTEAFF. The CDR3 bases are TGTGCCAGCAGTTTAGACGGGGAAAACACTGAAGCTTTCTTT.

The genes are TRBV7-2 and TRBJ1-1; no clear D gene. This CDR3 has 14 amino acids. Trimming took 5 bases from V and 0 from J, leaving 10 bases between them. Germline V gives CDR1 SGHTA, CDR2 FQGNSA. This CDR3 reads CASSLVKVNTEAFF. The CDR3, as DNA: TGTGCCAGCAGCCTAGTGAAGGTGAACACTGAAGCTTTCTTT.

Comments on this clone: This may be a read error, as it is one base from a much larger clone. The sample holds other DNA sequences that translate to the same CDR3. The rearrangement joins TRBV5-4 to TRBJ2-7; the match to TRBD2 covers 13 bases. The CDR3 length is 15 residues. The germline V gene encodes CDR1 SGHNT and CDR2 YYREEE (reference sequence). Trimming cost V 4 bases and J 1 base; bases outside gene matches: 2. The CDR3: CASSQGLAGSYEQYF. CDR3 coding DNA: TGTGCCAGCAGCCAGGGACTAGCGGGATCCTACGAGCAGTACTTC.

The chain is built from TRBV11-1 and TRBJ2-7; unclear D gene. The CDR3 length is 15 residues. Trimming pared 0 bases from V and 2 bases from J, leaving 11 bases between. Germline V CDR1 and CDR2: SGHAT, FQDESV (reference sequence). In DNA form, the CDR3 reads TGTGCCAGCAGCTTAGCGCTTGGCAGTCCCTACGAGCAGTACTTC. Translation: CASSLALGSPYEQYF.

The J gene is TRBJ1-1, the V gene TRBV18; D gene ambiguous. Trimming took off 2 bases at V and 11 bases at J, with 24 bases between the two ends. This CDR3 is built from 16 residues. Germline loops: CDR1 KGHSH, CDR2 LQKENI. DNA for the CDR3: TGTGCCAGCTCACCAGACATAGGTTTTTTTATTCAGTCGGCTTTCTTT. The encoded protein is CASSPDIGFFIQSAFF.

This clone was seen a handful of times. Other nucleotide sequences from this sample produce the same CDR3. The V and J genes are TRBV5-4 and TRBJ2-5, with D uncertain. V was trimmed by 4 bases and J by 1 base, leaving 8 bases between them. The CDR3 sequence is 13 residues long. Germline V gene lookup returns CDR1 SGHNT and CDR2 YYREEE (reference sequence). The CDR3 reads CASSLESQETQYF. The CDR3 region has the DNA TGTGCCAGCAGCCTTGAGAGCCAAGAGACCCAGTACTTC.

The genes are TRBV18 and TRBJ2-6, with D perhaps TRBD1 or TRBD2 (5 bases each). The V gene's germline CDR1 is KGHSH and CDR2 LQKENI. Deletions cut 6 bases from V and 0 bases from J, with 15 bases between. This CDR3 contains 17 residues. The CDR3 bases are TGTGCCAGCTCCCCCGGGACGGAGAACTCTGGGGCCAACGTCCTGACTTTC. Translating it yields CASSPGTENSGANVLTF.

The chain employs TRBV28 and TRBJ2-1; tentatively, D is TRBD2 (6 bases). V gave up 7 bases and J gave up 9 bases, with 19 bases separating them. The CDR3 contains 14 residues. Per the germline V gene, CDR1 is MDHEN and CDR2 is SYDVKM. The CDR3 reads CASNLAGWGVEQFF. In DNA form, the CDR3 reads TGTGCCAGCAATCTCGCGGGATGGGGGGTTGAGCAGTTCTTC.

CDR3 nucleotides: TGCGCCAGCATAGGACAGGCCCGGGACACCGGGGAGCTGTTTTTT. Amino acid sequence: CASIGQARDTGELFF. The chain has TRBV5-1 and TRBJ2-2; 7 nucleotides agree with TRBD1. V lost 6 bases, J lost 3 bases, and 8 bases stayed unmatched. Germline CDR1 SGHRS, CDR2 YFSETQ. The CDR3 runs to 15 residues.